This is a list of T cell receptor beta chains from one sample in a study of monozygotic twins with inflammatory bowel disease. TCRdb re-called the 5' RACE reads; every CDR3 protein appears as one record, without DNA. The table counts approximately 200,000 distinct CDR3 sequences; under 8.5% lies in the top ten. The source material was blood. The source of these receptors is a human donor with ulcerative colitis or Crohn's disease, or a healthy co-twin of an affected twin (not recorded which). The CDR3 runs from the conserved cysteine through the conserved F or W.

v_gene	j_gene	CDR3aa
TRBV6-1	TRBJ1-2	CASRPSTGGSGGYTF
TRBV11-2	TRBJ2-5	CASSKQETQYF
TRBV29-1	TRBJ2-2	CSVGGTSGSTGELFF
TRBV5-4	TRBJ2-7	CASKRDFQKDEQYF
TRBV15	TRBJ1-4	CATARDGNEKLFF
TRBV7-2	TRBJ1-1	CASRKGRNTEAFF
TRBV5-1	TRBJ1-3	CASSLGGLVGGNTIYF
TRBV6-1	TRBJ1-5	CASIQTGSQPQHF
TRBV3-1	TRBJ2-7	CASSLQTPYEQYF
TRBV4-2	TRBJ2-7	CASSQGSGQTSYEQYF
TRBV18	TRBJ1-6	CASSPATNSPLHF
TRBV20-1	TRBJ2-7	CSASRGTYEQYF
TRBV7-2	TRBJ1-1	CASSSFLVNTEAFF
TRBV3-1	TRBJ2-1	CASSQGRASEFF
TRBV7-9	TRBJ1-1	CASSLVRTLNTEAFF
TRBV18	TRBJ2-6	CASSPYSHPGAGANVLTF
TRBV4-3	TRBJ2-3	CASSQRDGDTQYF
TRBV5-6	TRBJ2-2	CASSWTGAGELFF
TRBV19	TRBJ2-7	CASSRQESSYEQYF
TRBV7-9	TRBJ1-2	CASSLSSQGAVGYTF
TRBV5-1	TRBJ1-4	CASSLADATNEKLFF
TRBV19	TRBJ1-5	CASSPVGNQPQHF
TRBV20-1	TRBJ1-5	CSARSYRGEGNQPQHF
TRBV30	TRBJ2-3	CAWSVYQGDTQYF
TRBV18	TRBJ2-2	CASSHDRLAASTGELFF
TRBV18	TRBJ1-1	CASSPQRSSTEAFF
TRBV4-2	TRBJ2-2	CASSPPGAIYTGELFF
TRBV7-2	TRBJ2-1	CASSLASSGVIDNEQFF